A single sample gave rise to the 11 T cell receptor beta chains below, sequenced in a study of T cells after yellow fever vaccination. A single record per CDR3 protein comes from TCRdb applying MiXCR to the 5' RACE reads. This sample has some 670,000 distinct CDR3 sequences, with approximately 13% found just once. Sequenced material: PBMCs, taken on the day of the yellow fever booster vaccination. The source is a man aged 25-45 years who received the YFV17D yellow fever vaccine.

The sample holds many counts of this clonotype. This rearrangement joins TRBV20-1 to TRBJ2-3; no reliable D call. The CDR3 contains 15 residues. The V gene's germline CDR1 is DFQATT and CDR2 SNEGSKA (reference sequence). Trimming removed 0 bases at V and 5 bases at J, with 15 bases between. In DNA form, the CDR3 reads TGCAGTGCTAGAGACGGGCGGAGAGGAGTAGATACGCAGTATTTT. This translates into CSARDGRRGVDTQYF.

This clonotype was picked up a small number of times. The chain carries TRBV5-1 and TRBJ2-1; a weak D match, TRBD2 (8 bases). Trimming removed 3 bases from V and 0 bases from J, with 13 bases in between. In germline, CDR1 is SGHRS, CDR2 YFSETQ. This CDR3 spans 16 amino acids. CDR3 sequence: CASSSTGTSSYNEQFF. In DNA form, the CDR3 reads TGCGCCAGCAGCTCGACAGGGACTAGCTCCTACAATGAGCAGTTCTTC.

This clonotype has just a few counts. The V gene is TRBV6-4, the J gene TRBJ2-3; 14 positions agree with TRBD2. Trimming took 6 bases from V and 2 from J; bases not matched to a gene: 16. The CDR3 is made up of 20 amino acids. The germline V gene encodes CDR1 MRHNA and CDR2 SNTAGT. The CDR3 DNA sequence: TGTGCCAGCAGCCTGACTAGCGGGAGGGCCCTCATTACATTCACAGATACGCAGTATTTT. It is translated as CASSLTSGRALITFTDTQYF.

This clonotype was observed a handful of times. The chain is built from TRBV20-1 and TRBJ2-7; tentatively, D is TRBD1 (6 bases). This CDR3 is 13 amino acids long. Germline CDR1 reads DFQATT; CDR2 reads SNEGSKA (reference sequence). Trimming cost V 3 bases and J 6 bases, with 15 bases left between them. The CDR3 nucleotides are TGCAGTGCTAGGACAGGAAGGGGCGCCGAGCAGTACTTC. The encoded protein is CSARTGRGAEQYF.

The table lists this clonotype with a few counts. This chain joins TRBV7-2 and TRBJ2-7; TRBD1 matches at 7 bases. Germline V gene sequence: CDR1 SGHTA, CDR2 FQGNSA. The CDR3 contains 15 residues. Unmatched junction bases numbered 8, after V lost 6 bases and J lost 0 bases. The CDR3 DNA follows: TGTGCCAGCAGGACGACAGGGATTAGCTCCTACGAGCAGTACTTC. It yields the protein CASRTTGISSYEQYF.

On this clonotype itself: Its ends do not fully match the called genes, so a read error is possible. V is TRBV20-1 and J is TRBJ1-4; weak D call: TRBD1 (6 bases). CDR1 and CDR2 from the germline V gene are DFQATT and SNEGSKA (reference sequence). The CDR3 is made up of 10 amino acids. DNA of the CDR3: TGCAGTGCGTTCTCAAAGGGACACCAATTT. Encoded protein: CSAFSKGHQF.

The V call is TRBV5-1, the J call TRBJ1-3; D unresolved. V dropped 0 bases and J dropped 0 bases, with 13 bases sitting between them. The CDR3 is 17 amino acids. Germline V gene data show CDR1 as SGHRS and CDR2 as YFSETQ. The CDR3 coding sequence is TGCGCCAGCAGCTTGGCCCCTCCACCAGGCTCTGGAAACACCATATATTTT. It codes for CASSLAPPPGSGNTIYF.

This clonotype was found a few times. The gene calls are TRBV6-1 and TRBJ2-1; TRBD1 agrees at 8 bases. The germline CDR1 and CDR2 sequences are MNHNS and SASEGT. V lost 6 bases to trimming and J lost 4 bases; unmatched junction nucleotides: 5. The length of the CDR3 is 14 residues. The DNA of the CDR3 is TGTGCCAGCAGCCGACAGGGGAGGTACAATGAGCAGTTCTTC. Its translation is CASSRQGRYNEQFF.

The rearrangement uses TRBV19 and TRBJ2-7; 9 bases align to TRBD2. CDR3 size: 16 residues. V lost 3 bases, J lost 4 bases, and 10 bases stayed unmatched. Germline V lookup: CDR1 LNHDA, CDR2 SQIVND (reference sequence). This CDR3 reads CASSMKASGKEYEQYF. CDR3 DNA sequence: TGTGCCAGTAGTATGAAGGCTAGCGGGAAGGAATACGAGCAGTACTTC.

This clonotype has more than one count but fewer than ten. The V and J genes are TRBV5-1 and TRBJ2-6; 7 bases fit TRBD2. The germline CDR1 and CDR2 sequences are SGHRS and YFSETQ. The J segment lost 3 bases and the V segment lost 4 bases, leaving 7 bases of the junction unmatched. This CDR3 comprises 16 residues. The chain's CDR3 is CASSTPIAGGANVLTF. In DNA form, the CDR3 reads TGCGCCAGCAGCACCCCGATAGCGGGTGGGGCCAACGTCCTGACTTTC.

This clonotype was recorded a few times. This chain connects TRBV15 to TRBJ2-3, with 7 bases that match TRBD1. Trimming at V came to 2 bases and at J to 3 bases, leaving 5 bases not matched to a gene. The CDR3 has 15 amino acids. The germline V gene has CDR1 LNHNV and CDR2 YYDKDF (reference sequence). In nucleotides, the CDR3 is TGTGCCACCAGCAGAACGAACAGGGGTACAGATACGCAGTATTTT. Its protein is CATSRTNRGTDTQYF.